This T cell receptor beta chain was captured by sequencing in a study of regulatory T cells in long-lasting Graves disease. Study-level findings and limits: Relative to newly diagnosed Graves' patients, persistent ones had lower TCR diversity. Tissue studied was limited to peripheral blood, excluding thyroid tissue.

Building the TCR beta libraries relied on iRepertoire HTBI primers, and CDR3 regions underwent Arm-PCR. Using its own MiXCR run on the multiplex PCR reads, TCRdb lists one record per CDR3 protein. The sample includes some 230,000 distinct CDR3 sequences, around 20% seen only once; the top ten take approximately 24%. The table lists this clonotype with many counts. Its antigen is currently unknown. Noted time point: newly diagnosed GD, antithyroid drugs for less than 3 months. The TCR library was made from RNA extracted from PBMCs. With V trimmed by 7 bases and J by 0 bases, 13 bases remained unmatched. Germline CDR1 WSHSY, CDR2 SAAADI. This CDR3 has 18 residues.

V usage is TRBV10-2 and J usage is TRBJ2-2, with 8 bases that match TRBD2. This receptor was identified in a female donor with Graves disease. The sequenced sample was peripheral blood mononuclear cells (PBMCs), obtained at new diagnosis, from a patient treated with antithyroid drugs. CDR3 nucleotide sequence: TGCGCCAGCACGGGGGGGAGGGTGCTAGCTCCGAACACCGGGGAGCTGTTTTTT. This gives the protein CASTGGRVLAPNTGELFF.